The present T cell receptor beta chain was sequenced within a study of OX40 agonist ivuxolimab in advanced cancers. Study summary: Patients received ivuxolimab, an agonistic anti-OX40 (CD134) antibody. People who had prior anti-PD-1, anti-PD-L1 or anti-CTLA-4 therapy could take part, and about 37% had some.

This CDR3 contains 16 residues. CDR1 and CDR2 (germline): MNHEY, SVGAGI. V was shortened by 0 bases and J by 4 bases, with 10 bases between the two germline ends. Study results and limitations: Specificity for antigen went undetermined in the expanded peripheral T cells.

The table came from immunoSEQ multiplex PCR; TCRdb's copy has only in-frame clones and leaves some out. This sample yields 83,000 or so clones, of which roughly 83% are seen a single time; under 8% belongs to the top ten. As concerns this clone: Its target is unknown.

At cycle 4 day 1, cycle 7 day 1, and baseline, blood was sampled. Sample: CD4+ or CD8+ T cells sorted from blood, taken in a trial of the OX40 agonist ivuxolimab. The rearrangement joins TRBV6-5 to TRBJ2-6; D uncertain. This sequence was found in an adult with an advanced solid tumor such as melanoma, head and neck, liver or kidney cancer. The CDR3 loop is CASSYSNRAGANVLTF. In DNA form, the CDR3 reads TGTGCCAGCAGTTACTCGAATAGGGCAGGGGCCAACGTCCTGACTTTC.